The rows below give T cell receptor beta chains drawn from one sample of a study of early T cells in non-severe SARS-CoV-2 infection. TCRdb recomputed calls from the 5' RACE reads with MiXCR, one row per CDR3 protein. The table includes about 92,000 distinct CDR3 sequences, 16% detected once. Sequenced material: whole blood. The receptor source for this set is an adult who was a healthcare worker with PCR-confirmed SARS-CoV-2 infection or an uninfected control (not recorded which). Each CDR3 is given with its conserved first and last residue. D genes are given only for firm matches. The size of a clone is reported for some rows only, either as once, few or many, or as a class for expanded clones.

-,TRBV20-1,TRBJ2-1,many,CSARTGPTYNEQFF,TGCAGTGCTAGGACGGGACCCACCTACAATGAGCAGTTCTTC
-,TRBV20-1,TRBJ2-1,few,CSAGPGPTHPNEQFF,TGCAGTGCTGGACCGGGACCGACTCATCCCAATGAGCAGTTCTTC
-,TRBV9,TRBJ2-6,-,CASSASSGANVLTF,TGTGCCAGCAGCGCATCCTCTGGGGCCAACGTCCTGACTTTC
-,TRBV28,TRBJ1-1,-,CASSTGTPQEAFF,TGTGCCAGCAGTACAGGGACACCCCAAGAGGCTTTCTTT
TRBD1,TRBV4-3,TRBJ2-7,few,CASSQASGTGGNEQYF,TGCGCCAGCAGCCAAGCGTCCGGGACAGGGGGCAACGAGCAGTACTTC
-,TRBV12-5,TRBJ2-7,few,CASGLVLGASLYEQYF,TGTGCTAGTGGTTTGGTACTGGGGGCAAGTCTCTACGAGCAGTACTTC
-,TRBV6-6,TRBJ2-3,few,CASSPPGVSTDTQYF,TGTGCCAGCAGTCCCCCCGGCGTCAGCACAGATACGCAGTATTTT
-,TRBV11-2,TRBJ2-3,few,CASSLSRAIDTQYF,TGTGCCAGCAGCTTATCTCGCGCAATCGATACGCAGTATTTT
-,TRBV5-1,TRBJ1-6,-,CASSGRGNSPLHF,TGCGCCAGCAGCGGCAGGGGTAATTCACCCCTCCACTTT
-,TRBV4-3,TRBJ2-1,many,CASSHRFYNEQFF,TGCGCCAGCAGCCACCGATTTTACAATGAGCAGTTCTTC
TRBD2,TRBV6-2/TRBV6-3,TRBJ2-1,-,CASSSRTSGRNEQFF,TGTGCCAGCAGTTCCCGGACTAGCGGGAGGAATGAGCAGTTCTTC
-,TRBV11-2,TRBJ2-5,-,CASSLDAGLYQETQYF,TGTGCCAGCAGCTTAGATGCAGGGCTGTACCAAGAGACCCAGTACTTC
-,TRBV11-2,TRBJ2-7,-,CASSSGGGSYELYF,TGTGCCAGCAGCTCAGGCGGAGGCTCCTACGAGCTGTACTTC
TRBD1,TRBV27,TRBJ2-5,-,CVSSGTGETQYF,TGTGTCAGCAGTGGGACAGGGGAGACCCAGTACTTC
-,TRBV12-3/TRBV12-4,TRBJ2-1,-,CASSLVPGAEQFF,TGTGCCAGCAGTTTAGTCCCAGGGGCTGAGCAGTTCTTC
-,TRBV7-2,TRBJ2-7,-,CASSSNPIREQYF,TGTGCCAGCAGCTCGAACCCTATTCGCGAGCAGTACTTC
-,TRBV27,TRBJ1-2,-,CASSSLVGYGYTF,TGTGCCAGCAGTTCTCTCGTTGGCTATGGCTACACCTTC
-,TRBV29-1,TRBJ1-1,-,CSVEGGGEGLGAFF,TGCAGCGTTGAGGGGGGAGGTGAAGGCCTGGGAGCTTTCTTT
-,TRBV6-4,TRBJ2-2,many,CASSESNTGELFF,TGTGCCAGCAGTGAAAGCAACACCGGGGAGCTGTTTTTT
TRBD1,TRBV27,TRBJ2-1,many,CASSLQQGVHEQFF,TGTGCCAGCAGTTTGCAACAGGGGGTGCATGAGCAGTTCTTC
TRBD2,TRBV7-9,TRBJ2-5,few,CASSLETSGRGETQYF,TGTGCCAGCAGCTTAGAGACTAGCGGGAGAGGAGAGACCCAGTACTTC
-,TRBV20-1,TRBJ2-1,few,CSAPWRGFYNEQFF,TGCAGTGCACCGTGGCGGGGCTTCTATAATGAGCAGTTCTTC
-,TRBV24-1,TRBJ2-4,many,CATSATQGTKNIQYF,TGTGCCACCAGTGCCACGCAGGGGACCAAAAACATTCAGTACTTC
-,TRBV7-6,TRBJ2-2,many,CASSWGTGELFF,TGTGCCAGCAGCTGGGGCACCGGGGAGCTGTTTTTT
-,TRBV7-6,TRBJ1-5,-,CASSPLPGPADQPQHF,TGTGCCAGCAGCCCGCTTCCGGGGCCCGCTGATCAGCCCCAGCATTTT
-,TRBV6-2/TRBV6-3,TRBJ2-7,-,CASSYRARDEQYF,TGTGCCAGCAGTTACCGCGCCCGGGACGAGCAGTACTTC
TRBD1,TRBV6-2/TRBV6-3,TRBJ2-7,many,CASSYHGTVRSYEQYF,TGTGCCAGCAGTTACCACGGGACAGTTCGCTCCTACGAGCAGTACTTC
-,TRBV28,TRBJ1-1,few,CASSLPPEGDTEAFF,TGTGCCAGCAGTTTACCCCCGGAGGGGGACACTGAAGCTTTCTTT
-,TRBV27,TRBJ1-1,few,CASSLMGTLEAFF,TGTGCCAGCAGTCTTATGGGCACTTTGGAAGCTTTCTTT
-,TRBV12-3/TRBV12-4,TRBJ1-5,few,CASSFREFQPQHF,TGTGCCAGCAGCTTCCGGGAGTTCCAGCCCCAGCATTTT
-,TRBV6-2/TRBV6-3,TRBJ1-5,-,CASSYVNSNQPQHF,TGTGCCAGCAGTTATGTAAATAGCAATCAGCCCCAGCATTTT
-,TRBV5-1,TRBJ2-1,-,CASSLGSYEQFF,TGCGCCAGCAGCTTGGGGTCATATGAGCAGTTCTTC
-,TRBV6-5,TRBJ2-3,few,CASSYQISDTQYF,TGTGCCAGCAGTTACCAAATATCCGATACGCAGTATTTT
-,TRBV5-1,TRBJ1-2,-,CASRIGVNYGYTF,TGCGCCAGCAGGATCGGCGTGAACTATGGCTACACCTTC
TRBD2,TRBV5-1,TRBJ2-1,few,CASSLQAGDSYNEQFF,TGCGCCAGCAGCTTACAAGCGGGGGACTCCTACAATGAGCAGTTCTTC
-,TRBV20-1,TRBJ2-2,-,CSAREGQGPGELFF,TGCAGTGCTAGAGAAGGGCAGGGGCCCGGGGAGCTGTTTTTT
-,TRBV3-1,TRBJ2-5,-,CASSPVSPGLTETQYF,TGTGCCAGCAGCCCCGTTTCTCCGGGCCTCACGGAGACCCAGTACTTC
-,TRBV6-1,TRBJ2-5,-,CASSRRLQETQYF,TGTGCCAGCAGCCGTCGTCTACAAGAGACCCAGTACTTC
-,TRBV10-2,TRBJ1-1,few,CASRDSGSLDTEAFF,TGCGCCAGCAGAGATTCAGGGTCGCTGGACACTGAAGCTTTCTTT
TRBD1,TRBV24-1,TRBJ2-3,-,CATTLGTGTGKADTQYF,TGTGCCACCACCCTCGGGACCGGGACAGGGAAGGCAGATACGCAGTATTTT
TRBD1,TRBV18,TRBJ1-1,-,CASSPLGTGRIINEAFF,TGTGCCAGCTCACCACTAGGGACAGGGAGAATTATTAATGAAGCTTTCTTT
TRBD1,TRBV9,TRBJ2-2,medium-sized,CASSVEGGAIGELFF,TGTGCCAGCAGCGTAGAAGGGGGCGCAATCGGGGAGCTGTTTTTT
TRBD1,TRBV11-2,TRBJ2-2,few,CASSFHRGPNTGELFF,TGTGCCAGCAGCTTCCACAGGGGCCCGAACACCGGGGAGCTGTTTTTT
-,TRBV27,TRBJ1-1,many,CASSPGWGTEAFF,TGTGCCAGCTCCCCGGGGTGGGGCACTGAAGCTTTCTTT
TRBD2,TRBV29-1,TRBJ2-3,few,CSVALTSGVADTQYF,TGCAGCGTAGCCCTTACTAGCGGGGTTGCAGATACGCAGTATTTT